The 6 T cell receptor beta chains reported below all come from one sample, sequenced in a study of PD-1 blockade in classical Hodgkin lymphoma. Each of the patients experienced relapse following autologous stem cell transplantation, and their brentuximab vedotin exposure differed. Clones were sequenced by immunoSEQ multiplex PCR, and TCRdb holds only the in-frame ones, with some missing. The profile shows tens of thousands of clones, approximately 73% of them singletons. The sequencing here drew on peripheral blood mononuclear cells (PBMCs), taken at baseline. These TCRs come from a human donor with classical Hodgkin lymphoma.

The chain recombines TRBV7-3 with TRBJ1-1; D unresolved. The CDR3 spans 14 residues. V was trimmed by 1 base and J by 2 bases, leaving 8 bases between them. Looked up from germline, CDR1 is SGHTA and CDR2 is FQGTGA. CDR3 loop: CASSLKHTNTEAFF. In nucleotides, the CDR3 is TGTGCCAGCAGCTTAAAACATACTAACACTGAAGCTTTCTTT.

The chain links TRBV6-1 to TRBJ2-7, with 7 bases identical to TRBD1. The CDR3 sequence is 12 residues long. Per the germline V gene, CDR1 is MNHNS and CDR2 is SASEGT. Trimming at V came to 6 bases and at J to 4 bases, leaving 3 bases not matched to a gene. This CDR3 reads CASSVDRYEQYF. The CDR3, as DNA: TGTGCCAGCAGCGTGGACAGGTACGAGCAGTACTTC.

This chain joins TRBV28 and TRBJ2-7, with D tentatively TRBD1 (6 bases). There are 15 residues in the CDR3. CDR1 MDHEN and CDR2 SYDVKM come from the germline V gene. The V and J ends lost 6 bases and 3 bases respectively, with 18 bases between them. The CDR3, as DNA: TGTGCCAGCAGAAACAGGGAGACAAACGACTACGAGCAGTACTTC. Protein: CASRNRETNDYEQYF.

Of note for this clone: This CDR3 is also generated by other DNA sequences in the sample. The V call is TRBV7-9, the J call TRBJ1-5; the D gene is possibly TRBD1 (5 bases). The CDR3 has 12 amino acids. Trimming pared 3 bases from V and 12 bases from J, leaving 12 bases between. Germline-derived CDR1 and CDR2 are SEHNR and FQNEAQ (reference sequence). CDR3 in amino acids: CASSFDSLVQHF. The CDR3 DNA is TGTGCCAGCAGCTTCGACAGCCTGGTCCAGCATTTT. Full variable domain (missing parts from reference TRBV7-9 and TRBJ1-5): DTGVSQNPRHKITKRGQNVTFRCDPISEHNRLYWYRQTLGQGPEFLTYFQNEAQLEKSRLLSDRFSAERPKGSFSTLEIQRTEQGDSAMYLCASSFDSLVQHFGDGTRLSIL.

The CDR3, as DNA: TGTGCCAGCAGCTTCCGCGGAGTCGAGCAGTACTTC. Translation: CASSFRGVEQYF. This chain joins TRBV7-8 and TRBJ2-7; D call uncertain. Trimming removed 3 bases from V and 6 bases from J, with 9 bases in between. This CDR3 is built from 12 residues. Germline CDR1 reads SGHVS; CDR2 reads FQNEAQ.

The chain joins TRBV9 to TRBJ2-7, with 7 bases that match TRBD2. The V segment lost 4 bases and the J segment 3 bases; nucleotides outside the gene matches: 4. Germline V gene lookup returns CDR1 SGDLS and CDR2 YYNGEE. The CDR3 runs 13 residues. CDR3 DNA sequence: TGTGCCAGCAGCCCTAGCGGACACTACGAGCAGTACTTC. Residues: CASSPSGHYEQYF.